This entry lists 21 T cell receptor beta chains sequenced from one sample in a study of shared T cell receptors in the human thymus. This table comes from immunoSEQ multiplex PCR, and its TCRdb copy is limited to in-frame clones, with some not included. The table has 640,000 or so clones, roughly 86% seen once. In addition, the sample was reused for a study of human thymus T cells.

The sequencing input was thymocytes. These receptors came from a boy under two years old with a congenital heart defect.

The chain combines TRBV5-1 with TRBJ1-2; 7 nucleotides line up with TRBD1. With V trimmed by 4 bases and J by 6 bases, 12 bases remained unmatched. CDR3 size: 15 residues. The germline V gene encodes CDR1 SGHRS and CDR2 YFSETQ. The CDR3 sequence is CASSLEATGLNGYTF. The CDR3 coding sequence is TGCGCCAGCAGCCTGGAGGCGACAGGGCTAAATGGCTACACCTTC.

The V gene is TRBV5-4, the J gene TRBJ1-1, with D unclear. V shed 0 bases and J shed 5 bases, with 23 bases lying between them. CDR1 and CDR2 (germline): SGHNT, YYREEE (reference sequence). The CDR3 consists of 18 residues. The chain's CDR3 is CASSLGISSKGVRTEAFF. The CDR3 DNA follows: TGTGCCAGCAGCTTGGGAATTTCTAGTAAGGGAGTTAGGACTGAAGCTTTCTTT.

This clone was observed a handful of times. The rearrangement uses TRBV6-1 and TRBJ1-5; weak D call: TRBD1 (6 bases). The germline V gene has CDR1 MNHNS and CDR2 SASEGT. V lost 3 bases to trimming and J lost 15 bases, with 12 bases between them. CDR3 length: 11 amino acids. CDR3 sequence reads: CASSDKGVGHF. In DNA form, the CDR3 reads TGTGCCAGCAGTGATAAGGGGGTAGGGCATTTT.

The rearrangement uses TRBV4-3 and TRBJ2-5; D is perhaps TRBD2 (6 bases). The germline CDR1 and CDR2 sequences are LGHNA and YSLEER. V lost 3 bases and J lost 1, with 15 bases in between. This CDR3 has 16 residues. In DNA form, the CDR3 reads TGCGCCAGCAGCCAGACATCGGCGGGAAGCCAAGAGACCCAGTACTTC. This gives the protein CASSQTSAGSQETQYF.

The CDR3 sequence: CASSQLQEGGPSSYNEQFF. The CDR3 nucleotides are TGCGCCAGCAGCCAACTCCAGGAAGGCGGGCCAAGCTCCTACAATGAGCAGTTCTTC. This sequence joins TRBV4-3 and TRBJ2-1; D perhaps matches TRBD2 (5 bases). There are 19 residues in the CDR3. Deletions cut 2 bases from V and 0 bases from J, with 20 bases between. Germline-derived CDR1 and CDR2 are LGHNA and YSLEER.

The rearrangement uses TRBV28 and TRBJ2-3; D is perhaps TRBD1 (5 bases). This CDR3 contains 13 residues. V dropped 7 bases and J dropped 4 bases, with 12 bases sitting between them. Germline lookup yields CDR1 MDHEN and CDR2 SYDVKM. The CDR3 DNA is TGTGCCAGCACAGGGAAGGTATCAGATACGCAGTATTTT. The encoded protein is CASTGKVSDTQYF.

The V and J genes are TRBV6-1 and TRBJ2-1; TRBD2 is a possible D gene (6 bases). Trimming cost V 0 bases and J 9 bases, with 18 bases left between them. Per germline, CDR1 MNHNS and CDR2 SASEGT. The CDR3 length is 16 residues. CDR3 coding DNA: TGTGCCAGCAGTGAAGCGCGCGGGGATACTGCGGTTGAGCAGTTCTTC. It yields the protein CASSEARGDTAVEQFF.

CDR3 in amino acids: CASSRGPSGGRAAGELFF. The CDR3 region has the DNA TGTGCCAGCAGCCGCGGACCGTCGGGCGGGAGGGCCGCCGGGGAGCTGTTTTTT. The chain uses TRBV7-6 and TRBJ2-2; TRBD2 matches at 9 bases. V was pared by 5 bases and J by 6 bases, with 16 bases of the junction left unmatched. The CDR3 runs 18 residues. Germline V CDR1 and CDR2: SGHVS, FNYEAQ.

The V call is TRBV11-2, the J call TRBJ2-2; D is ambiguous. Germline V gene sequence: CDR1 SGHAT, CDR2 FQNNGV. The CDR3 runs 14 residues. Trimming removed 0 bases at V and 4 bases at J, with 6 bases between. For the CDR3, the DNA is TGTGCCAGCAGCTTAGAGACAACCACCGGGGAGCTGTTTTTT. Its protein product is CASSLETTTGELFF.

This clone was counted a few times. The gene calls are TRBV19 and TRBJ2-2, with TRBD1 identical over 8 bases. This CDR3 has 16 residues. Germline-derived CDR1 and CDR2 are LNHDA and SQIVND (reference sequence). After removal of 9 bases from V and 7 bases from J, the junction contained 16 bases not matched to a gene. CDR3: CASDRTGGSFNGELFF. Here the CDR3 DNA reads TGTGCCAGCGATCGAACAGGGGGAAGTTTCAACGGGGAGCTGTTTTTT.

This clone was picked up a small number of times. The J gene is TRBJ1-5, the V gene TRBV6-6; D possibly corresponds to TRBD1 (6 bases). The CDR3 has 16 amino acids. Germline-derived CDR1 and CDR2 are MNHNY and SVGAGI (reference sequence). Between the trimmed V and J ends, which lost 6 bases and 5 bases, there was a span of 20 bases. CDR3 coding DNA: TGTGCCAGCAGATACCGGGACCAGGGGTTTTATCAGCCCCAGCATTTT. Translating it yields CASRYRDQGFYQPQHF.

The CDR3, as DNA: TGTGCCAGCAGCCTCTCCCGAGATAGCACAGATACGCAGTATTTT. Its protein product is CASSLSRDSTDTQYF. The chain couples TRBV28 to TRBJ2-3, with D uncertain. Germline V gives CDR1 MDHEN, CDR2 SYDVKM. Trimming took off 6 bases at V and 0 bases at J, with 13 bases between the two ends. The CDR3 is 15 residues long.

J is TRBJ2-5 and V is TRBV5-4, with 10 bases lining up with TRBD2. V lost 5 bases, J lost 5 bases, and 12 bases stayed unmatched. The germline gives CDR1 SGHNT, CDR2 YYREEE (reference sequence). CDR3 length: 16 residues. The DNA for the CDR3 is TGTGCCAGCAGTAACGGGACTAGCGACCGGGCGGAGACCCAGTACTTC. It translates to CASSNGTSDRAETQYF.

The chain links TRBV18 to TRBJ1-4; possibly TRBD1 for D (6 bases). The V end lost 2 bases, the J end lost 3 bases, and 10 bases lay between the germline ends. CDR3 size: 15 residues. Per the germline V gene, CDR1 is KGHSH and CDR2 is LQKENI. In DNA form, the CDR3 reads TGTGCCAGCTCACCAAAACAGGGACCTAATGAAAAACTGTTTTTT. Translated, it gives CASSPKQGPNEKLFF.

The chain is built from TRBV28 and TRBJ2-7; D may be TRBD1 (6 bases). In germline, CDR1 is MDHEN, CDR2 SYDVKM. Trimming pared 2 bases from V and 0 bases from J, leaving 23 bases between. The length of the CDR3 is 19 residues. In DNA, the CDR3 is TGTGCCAGCAGTTTAGGGGCAGGGGATATCCTCCTGAGCTCCTACGAGCAGTACTTC. As protein: CASSLGAGDILLSSYEQYF.

The chain combines TRBV7-2 with TRBJ2-3; D is ambiguous. The germline CDR1 and CDR2 sequences are SGHTA and FQGNSA. This CDR3 region has 13 residues. V dropped 1 base and J dropped 5 bases, with 7 bases sitting between them. CDR3 loop: CASSLGLGDTQYF. The CDR3 DNA is TGTGCCAGCAGCTTAGGGCTAGGAGATACGCAGTATTTT.

The chain links TRBV7-6 to TRBJ1-3, with D unclear. The V gene's germline CDR1 is SGHVS and CDR2 FNYEAQ. The CDR3 has 16 residues. Trimming cost V 5 bases and J 0 bases, with 14 bases left between them. CDR3 sequence (DNA): TGTGCCAGCAGCCACCAGACGGGAGTCTCTGGAAACACCATATATTTT. Translating it yields CASSHQTGVSGNTIYF.

This sequence joins TRBV27 and TRBJ2-6; 10 nucleotides align to TRBD1. The CDR3 extends over 18 amino acids. From germline, CDR1 is MNHEY and CDR2 SMNVEV (reference sequence). Unmatched junction bases numbered 5, after V lost 3 bases and J lost 0 bases. CDR3 residues: CASSLLGQGVSGANVLTF. The CDR3 DNA reads as TGTGCCAGCAGTTTGTTAGGACAGGGGGTCTCTGGGGCCAACGTCCTGACTTTC.

The chain combines TRBV28 with TRBJ1-3; D gene ambiguous. Trimming stripped 8 bases from V and 0 bases from J, with 20 bases between. Germline CDR1 MDHEN, CDR2 SYDVKM. The CDR3 has 17 amino acids. The CDR3 here is CASRPIRVGYSGNTIYF. The CDR3 DNA is TGTGCCAGCCGACCAATCCGGGTGGGTTACTCTGGAAACACCATATATTTT.

The chain combines TRBV19 with TRBJ1-4, with TRBD1 identical over 8 bases. The CDR3 has 14 residues. V lost 7 bases to trimming and J lost 6 bases; unmatched junction nucleotides: 7. Germline V gene data show CDR1 as LNHDA and CDR2 as SQIVND (reference sequence). For the CDR3, the DNA is TGTGCCAGTATCGGACAGGGCCGGGATGAAAAACTGTTTTTT. This encodes CASIGQGRDEKLFF.

The chain is built from TRBV6-5 and TRBJ1-5, with D hard to call. The CDR3 spans 9 residues. Germline values: CDR1 MNHEY, CDR2 SVGAGI. V was clipped by 10 bases and J by 12 bases, with 10 bases between them. CDR3: CATIALQHF. CDR3 in DNA: TGTGCCACCATAGCGCTCCAGCATTTT.